This TCR beta chain was sequenced during a study of blood T cell repertoires in COVID-19. This CDR3 spans 14 amino acids. Germline values: CDR1 MNHEY, CDR2 SVGAGI. The V gene lost 6 bases and the J gene lost 1 base, with 13 bases spanning the gap. The repertoire was sequenced with immunoSEQ multiplex PCR; TCRdb's copy has only in-frame clones and lacks some. The table has 150,000 to 250,000 clones, about 93% seen once. The chain has TRBV6-5 and TRBJ2-7; maybe TRBD2 (6 bases). Sample: peripheral blood. The origin of this receptor is a man aged 25-45 years with COVID-19, enrolled during active disease. The CDR3 DNA follows: TGTGCCAGCAGCACGGGACTCATTTCCTACGAGCAGTACTTC. Its protein product is CASSTGLISYEQYF.